One and the same sample provided the 8 T cell receptor beta chains below, sequenced in a study of CD4 and CD8 cells across lung adenocarcinoma regions. Via MiXCR, TCRdb re-called the PCR reads, giving one row per CDR3 protein. The repertoire consists of roughly 20,000 distinct CDR3 sequences, with less than 65% occurring once and the leading ten covering under 30%. Input material: CD8+ T cells from the center of a lung tumor. Every receptor here comes from a female donor with lung adenocarcinoma. The CD4 and CD8 labels of this study may be unreliable.

The chain employs TRBV6-1 and TRBJ1-2; D is perhaps TRBD1 (5 bases). The V gene's germline CDR1 is MNHNS and CDR2 SASEGT. V lost 5 bases and J lost 6, with 10 bases in between. The CDR3 runs 12 residues. CDR3 residues: CASSNQGDGYTF. The DNA of the CDR3 is TGTGCCAGCAGTAATCAGGGAGATGGCTACACCTTC.

The rearrangement links TRBV6-1 to TRBJ2-5; TRBD1 is a possible D gene (5 bases). Matching the DNA end better, TRBJ2-7 makes the J call doubtful. The CDR3 totals 12 residues. CDR1 is MNHNS and CDR2 is SASEGT in the germline V gene. The CDR3 DNA reads TGTGCCAGCAGTGACCAGGGTCTCGAGCAGTACTTC. Amino acids: CASSDQGLEQYF.

The chain recombines TRBV6-1 with TRBJ2-4; the match to TRBD2 covers 7 bases. Per the germline V gene, CDR1 is MNHNS and CDR2 is SASEGT. With 2 bases clipped from V and 1 base from J, the junction kept 8 bases outside the gene matches. The CDR3 contains 17 residues. In DNA, the CDR3 is TGTGCCAGCAGTGAATCTATACTAGCGTCGGCCAAAAACATTCAGTACTTC. It codes for CASSESILASAKNIQYF.

The CDR3 loop is CAWSSDESSYEQYF. The CDR3 DNA sequence: TGTGCCTGGAGTAGCGACGAGAGCTCCTACGAGCAGTACTTC. The J gene is TRBJ2-1, the V gene TRBV30, with D unresolved. The DNA end favors TRBJ2-7, so the J call may be wrong. CDR1 is GTSNPN, CDR2 SVGIG, per germline (reference sequence). This CDR3 comprises 14 residues.

This clonotype is termed medium-sized. J is TRBJ2-1 and V is TRBV7-2; a possible D gene is TRBD2 (5 bases). The CDR3 spans 14 residues. The V end was cut by 1 base, the J end by 7 bases, with 11 bases between. Germline values: CDR1 SGHTA, CDR2 FQGNSA. For the CDR3, the DNA is TGTGCCAGCAGCTTAGGCGACTATTTGAATGAGCAGTTCTTC. Translated: CASSLGDYLNEQFF.

The CDR3 region has the DNA TGTGCCAGCGCCCCGGGGGGGAGAGCCAAAGACACGCAGTATTTT. This sequence encodes CASAPGGRAKDTQYF. The J gene is TRBJ2-4, the V gene TRBV6-1; TRBD2 agrees at 8 bases. Gene TRBJ2-3 matches the end of the DNA better, so the J call may be wrong. In germline, CDR1 is MNHNS, CDR2 SASEGT. CDR3 length: 15 amino acids.

The CDR3 DNA follows: TGTGCCAGCAGCTCTTTCACTTTAGCGGGACAAGAGACCCAGTACTTC. Translating gives CASSSFTLAGQETQYF. V is TRBV3-1 and J is TRBJ2-5; 8 positions agree with TRBD2. The CDR3 is 16 residues long. J gave up 2 bases and V 5 bases, and 10 bases lay outside the gene matches. Germline V lookup: CDR1 LGHDT, CDR2 YNNKEL (reference sequence).

With regard to this clonotype: Compared with germline, one end of the junction differs, possibly owing to a read error. The chain joins TRBV27 to TRBJ2-3; D remains ambiguous. CDR3 size: 12 residues. In germline, CDR1 is MNHEY, CDR2 SMNVEV (reference sequence). The CDR3 bases are TGTGCCAGCGGTCGCCACCCAGATACGCAGTACTTT. It is translated as CASGRHPDTQYF.